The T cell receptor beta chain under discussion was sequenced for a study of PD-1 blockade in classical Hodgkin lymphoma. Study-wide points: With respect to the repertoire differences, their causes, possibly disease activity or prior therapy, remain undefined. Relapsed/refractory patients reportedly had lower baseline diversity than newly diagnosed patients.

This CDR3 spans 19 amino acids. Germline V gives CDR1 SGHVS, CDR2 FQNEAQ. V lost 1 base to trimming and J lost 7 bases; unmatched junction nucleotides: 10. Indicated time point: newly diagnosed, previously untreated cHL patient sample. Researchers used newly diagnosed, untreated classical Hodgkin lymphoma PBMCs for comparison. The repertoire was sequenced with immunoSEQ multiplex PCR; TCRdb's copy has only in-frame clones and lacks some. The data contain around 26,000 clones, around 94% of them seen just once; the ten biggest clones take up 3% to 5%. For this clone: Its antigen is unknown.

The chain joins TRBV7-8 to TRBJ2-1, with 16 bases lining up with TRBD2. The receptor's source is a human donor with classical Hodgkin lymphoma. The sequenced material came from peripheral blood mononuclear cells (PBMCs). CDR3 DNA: TGTGCCAGCAGCTTAGGGATGGGACTAGCGGGAGGGGATATAAATGAGCAGTTCTTC. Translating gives CASSLGMGLAGGDINEQFF.